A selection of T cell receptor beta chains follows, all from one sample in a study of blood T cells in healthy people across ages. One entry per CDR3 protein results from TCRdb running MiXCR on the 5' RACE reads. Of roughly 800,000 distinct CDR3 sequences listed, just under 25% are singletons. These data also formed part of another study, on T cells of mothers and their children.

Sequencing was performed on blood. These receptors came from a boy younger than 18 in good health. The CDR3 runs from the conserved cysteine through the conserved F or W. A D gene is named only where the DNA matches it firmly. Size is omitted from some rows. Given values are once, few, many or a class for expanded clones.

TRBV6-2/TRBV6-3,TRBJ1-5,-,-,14,TGTGCCAGCAGGTCGTCGGCCTCAAGATATTCCCAGCATTTT,CASRSSASRYSQHF
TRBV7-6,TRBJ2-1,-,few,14,TGTGCCAGCAGCTTAGATGGGTCTAACAATGAGCAGTTCTTC,CASSLDGSNNEQFF
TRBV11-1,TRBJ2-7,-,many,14,TGTGCCAGCAGCCCGACGGTATACTCCTACGAGCAGTACTTC,CASSPTVYSYEQYF
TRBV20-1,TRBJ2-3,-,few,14,TGCAGTGCTAGAGGGCCAAAGTTCACAGATACGCAGTATTTT,CSARGPKFTDTQYF
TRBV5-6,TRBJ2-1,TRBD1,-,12,TGTGCCAGCAGCACAGGGGATAATGAGCAGTTCTTC,CASSTGDNEQFF
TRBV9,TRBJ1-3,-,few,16,TGTGCCAGCAGCGTAGGATTAAGGAGCTCTGGAAACACCATATATTTT,CASSVGLRSSGNTIYF
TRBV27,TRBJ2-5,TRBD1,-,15,TGTGCCAGCAGGGGGGCGGACAGGCCCCAAGAGACCCAGTACTTC,CASRGADRPQETQYF
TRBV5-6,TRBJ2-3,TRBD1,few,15,TGTGCCAGCAGTATCCCAGGGGGAAGCACAGATACGCAGTATTTT,CASSIPGGSTDTQYF
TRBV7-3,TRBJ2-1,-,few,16,TGTGCCAGCAGCCCCCTGCTGGGCGGCTCCTACAATGAGCAGTTCTTC,CASSPLLGGSYNEQFF
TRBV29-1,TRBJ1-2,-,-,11,TGCAGCGCTGCAGAGGGTAATGGCTACACCTTC,CSAAEGNGYTF
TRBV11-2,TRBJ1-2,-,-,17,TGTGCCAGCAGCCCCGGGAGGGGCGGGAGATTGAACTATGGCTACACCTTC,CASSPGRGGRLNYGYTF
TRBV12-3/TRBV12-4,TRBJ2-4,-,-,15,TGTGCCAGCAGTTTCAACTCTGCGGTGAGCCTTATGCAGTACTTC,CASSFNSAVSLMQYF
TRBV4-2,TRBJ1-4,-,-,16,TGTGCCAGCAGCCAAGCCCAGGGGACTAGTACTGAAAAACTGTTTTTT,CASSQAQGTSTEKLFF
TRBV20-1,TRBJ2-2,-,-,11,TGCAGTGCTAGTGGAGGCGGAAACTGTTTTTTT,CSASGGGNCFF
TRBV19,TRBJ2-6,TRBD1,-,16,TGTGCCACCAGTGGGACAGGGTTCTCTGGGGCCAACGTCCTGACTTTC,CATSGTGFSGANVLTF
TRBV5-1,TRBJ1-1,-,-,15,TGCGCCAGCAGCTTGCTTGGAGTTTCCGACACTGAAGCTTTCTTT,CASSLLGVSDTEAFF
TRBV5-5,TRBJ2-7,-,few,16,TGTGCCAGCAGCCTTACCTCCGGGTCCAAAGCGAACGAGCAGTACTTC,CASSLTSGSKANEQYF